A selection of T cell receptor beta chains follows, all from one sample in a study of technical replicates of blood from a handful of donors. Using immunoSEQ multiplex PCR, the repertoire was profiled, and TCRdb retains in-frame clones only, with some absent. The sample records around 69,000 clones, over 75% being singletons. Material for sequencing was PBMCs. Every receptor here comes from a human donor in good health. Some clones in this sample may be carry-over from other donors' samples. Each CDR3 is given with its conserved first and last residue. The order of the fields is V gene, D gene, clone size, J gene, CDR3 DNA, CDR3 protein. A D gene is named only where the DNA matches it firmly. For some rows the clone size is stated as once, few or many, or as a class when expanded; others skip it.

v_gene: TRBV29-1
d_gene: TRBD1
abundance: .
j_gene: TRBJ1-5
CDR3nt: TGCAGCGTTGTTGAGGGGGCGGGCAATCAGCCCCAGCATTTT
CDR3aa: CSVVEGAGNQPQHF

v_gene: TRBV7-9
d_gene: TRBD2
abundance: .
j_gene: TRBJ2-3
CDR3nt: TGTGCCAGCAGACAACTAGCGGGAGGAATAACAGATACGCAGTATTTT
CDR3aa: CASRQLAGGITDTQYF

v_gene: TRBV6-6
d_gene: TRBD2
abundance: .
j_gene: TRBJ2-1
CDR3nt: TGTGCCAGCAATGAACGAGGGACTACCAACAATGAGCAGTTCTTC
CDR3aa: CASNERGTTNNEQFF

v_gene: TRBV27
d_gene: .
abundance: .
j_gene: TRBJ1-1
CDR3nt: TGTGCCAGCAGCTTACAGGGTAAGAACACTGAAGCTTTCTTT
CDR3aa: CASSLQGKNTEAFF

v_gene: TRBV30
d_gene: TRBD2
abundance: .
j_gene: TRBJ2-6
CDR3nt: TGTGCCTGGGCAGGGACTAGCGGGGCCAACGTCCTGACTTTC
CDR3aa: CAWAGTSGANVLTF

v_gene: TRBV7-9
d_gene: TRBD1
abundance: .
j_gene: TRBJ2-3
CDR3nt: TGTGCCAGCAGCCCCCAGGGACAGTATGGAGATACGCAGTATTTT
CDR3aa: CASSPQGQYGDTQYF

v_gene: TRBV6-4
d_gene: .
abundance: .
j_gene: TRBJ1-1
CDR3nt: TGTGCCAGCAGCGCAGACAGGAACACTGAAGCTTTCTTT
CDR3aa: CASSADRNTEAFF

v_gene: TRBV28
d_gene: TRBD1
abundance: .
j_gene: TRBJ2-2
CDR3nt: TGTGCCAGCAGTCCAGGGACAGGGGGCGCGACCGGGGAGCTGTTTTTT
CDR3aa: CASSPGTGGATGELFF

v_gene: TRBV7-9
d_gene: .
abundance: .
j_gene: TRBJ1-6
CDR3nt: TGTGCCAGCAGCCGGGGAGGGCTTAATTCACCCCTCCACTTT
CDR3aa: CASSRGGLNSPLHF

v_gene: TRBV5-1
d_gene: TRBD1
abundance: .
j_gene: TRBJ1-1
CDR3nt: TGCGCCAGCAGCTTTTTCCCGGGACAGGGGGACACTGAAGCTTTCTTT
CDR3aa: CASSFFPGQGDTEAFF

v_gene: TRBV7-9
d_gene: .
abundance: once
j_gene: TRBJ1-2
CDR3nt: TGTGCCAGCAGCTTACAGGAACGTTGGGGCTACACCTTC
CDR3aa: CASSLQERWGYTF

v_gene: TRBV4-2
d_gene: TRBD1
abundance: .
j_gene: TRBJ1-2
CDR3nt: TGTGCCAGCAGCCAAGAGGGACAGGCCACCTATGGCTACACCTTC
CDR3aa: CASSQEGQATYGYTF

v_gene: TRBV11-2
d_gene: TRBD1
abundance: .
j_gene: TRBJ1-2
CDR3nt: TGTGCCAGCAGCTTAGCCCCCCGACAGGGCGACGGCTACACCTTC
CDR3aa: CASSLAPRQGDGYTF

v_gene: TRBV18
d_gene: .
abundance: .
j_gene: TRBJ1-4
CDR3nt: TGTGCCAGCTCACCTATAGCGGGTACAACTAATGAAAAACTGTTTTTT
CDR3aa: CASSPIAGTTNEKLFF

v_gene: TRBV7-6
d_gene: .
abundance: .
j_gene: TRBJ2-7
CDR3nt: TGTGCCAGCAGCCCTAGCCCCTCCTACGAGCAGTACTTC
CDR3aa: CASSPSPSYEQYF

v_gene: TRBV21-1
d_gene: .
abundance: .
j_gene: TRBJ2-7
CDR3nt: TGTGCCAGCAGCAATTTGGGCAGGGGAAGGTCCTACGAGCAGTACTTC
CDR3aa: CASSNLGRGRSYEQYF

v_gene: TRBV15
d_gene: TRBD1
abundance: .
j_gene: TRBJ2-1
CDR3nt: TGTGCCACCAGCAGATCCCGCCTGGACAGGGGACGCAATGAGCAGTTCTTC
CDR3aa: CATSRSRLDRGRNEQFF

v_gene: TRBV10-3
d_gene: .
abundance: .
j_gene: TRBJ1-3
CDR3nt: TGTGCCATCAGTGAAAAAGGGGCTGGAAACACCATATATTTT
CDR3aa: CAISEKGAGNTIYF

v_gene: TRBV10-3
d_gene: TRBD2
abundance: .
j_gene: TRBJ2-3
CDR3nt: TGTGCCGTCCTCTCAGCGGGAACAGATACGCAGTATTTT
CDR3aa: CAVLSAGTDTQYF

v_gene: TRBV10-3
d_gene: TRBD1
abundance: once
j_gene: TRBJ1-1
CDR3nt: TGTGCCATCAGTGATAGTGGACAGGGAAACACTGAAGCTTTCTTT
CDR3aa: CAISDSGQGNTEAFF

v_gene: TRBV14
d_gene: .
abundance: .
j_gene: TRBJ2-7
CDR3nt: TGTGCCAGCAGCCAGTGGGGCGACTACGAGCAGTACTTC
CDR3aa: CASSQWGDYEQYF

v_gene: TRBV7-2
d_gene: .
abundance: .
j_gene: TRBJ1-2
CDR3nt: TGTGCCAGCAGCCCAGGGCGCGCGTTGGTGGCAATCTATGGCTACACCTTC
CDR3aa: CASSPGRALVAIYGYTF